This entry lists 20 T cell receptor beta chains sequenced from one sample in a study of blood T cell repertoires in COVID-19. TCRdb's copy holds only in-frame clones and misses some; the assay was immunoSEQ multiplex PCR. Altogether around 470,000 clones are present, 80% to 90% being singletons, with the ten largest covering 0.75% to 0.9%. Material for sequencing was peripheral blood. The receptors were gathered from a man between 18 and 29 years old with COVID-19, enrolled during active disease.

The gene calls are TRBV27 and TRBJ2-1; the match to TRBD2 covers 12 bases. This CDR3 comprises 18 residues. J lost 4 bases, V lost 4 bases, and 11 bases had no gene match. The V gene's germline CDR1 is MNHEY and CDR2 SMNVEV (reference sequence). CDR3 coding DNA: TGTGCCAGCAGTTCAATCCCTAGCGGGAGGGTTCGATACAATGAGCAGTTCTTC. Translating gives CASSSIPSGRVRYNEQFF.

This chain uses TRBV2 with TRBJ1-1, with TRBD1 as a possible D gene (6 bases). The CDR3 extends over 14 amino acids. Germline V CDR1 and CDR2: SNHLY, FYNNEI. V lost 4 bases and J 2 bases, leaving 11 bases between the germline ends. Written as DNA, the CDR3 is TGTGCCAGCAGTGTTCGACAGGCCAACACTGAAGCTTTCTTT. Protein: CASSVRQANTEAFF.

This chain connects TRBV13 to TRBJ2-3; TRBD2 aligns across 9 bases. V dropped 2 bases and J dropped 6; count of bases not matched to a gene: 6. In germline, CDR1 is PRHDT, CDR2 FYEKMQ (reference sequence). This CDR3 has 15 amino acids. The DNA of the CDR3 is TGTGCCAGCAGCTTACGGCGGGGGGGTAGGGATACGCAGTATTTT. This sequence encodes CASSLRRGGRDTQYF.

The chain employs TRBV19 and TRBJ2-7, with 9 positions matching TRBD1. CDR1 and CDR2 from the germline V gene are LNHDA and SQIVND (reference sequence). The trim removed 5 bases at V and 6 bases at J, leaving 8 bases unmatched. The CDR3 consists of 14 residues. Written as DNA, the CDR3 is TGTGCCAGTAGTGCCCCGGGACAGGGTTCCGAGCAGTACTTC. Its protein is CASSAPGQGSEQYF. Full variable domain (missing parts from reference TRBV19 and TRBJ2-7): DGGITQSPKYLFRKEGQNVTLSCEQNLNHDAMYWYRQDPGQGLRLIYYSQIVNDFQKGDIAEGYSVSREKKESFPLTVTSAQKNPTAFYLCASSAPGQGSEQYFGPGTRLTVT.

In its sample, this clone was seen once. The V gene is TRBV10-1, the J gene TRBJ2-3; TRBD2 aligns across 8 bases. The CDR3 contains 16 residues. The germline gives CDR1 WNHNN, CDR2 SYGVQD (reference sequence). V was pared by 3 bases and J by 4 bases, with 9 bases of the junction left unmatched. The CDR3 loop reads CASSDSLAGRADTQYF. The DNA for the CDR3 is TGCGCCAGCAGTGACAGTTTAGCGGGGCGGGCAGATACGCAGTATTTT.

The chain joins TRBV24-1 to TRBJ2-7; 8 nucleotides match TRBD2. The CDR3 extends over 14 amino acids. Trimming removed 4 bases from V and 5 bases from J; junction bases left unmatched: 6. Germline lookup yields CDR1 KGHDR and CDR2 SFDVKD. CDR3 in DNA: TGTGCCACCAGTGAAGAGCGGGAGCCCCACGAGCAGTACTTC. Its translation is CATSEEREPHEQYF.

CDR3 in DNA: TGTGCCAGTATAAGAACTAGCGGGAGGAATGGCGAGCAGTACTTC. The encoded protein is CASIRTSGRNGEQYF. The chain joins TRBV19 to TRBJ2-7; 12 nucleotides agree with TRBD2. CDR1 is LNHDA and CDR2 is SQIVND in the germline V gene (reference sequence). The CDR3 length is 15 residues. V shed 7 bases, J shed 6 bases, and the junction held 10 bases outside the gene matches.

The chain combines TRBV13 with TRBJ2-7, with TRBD1 identical over 10 bases. The CDR3 spans 14 residues. Trimming at V came to 5 bases and at J to 5 bases, leaving 6 bases not matched to a gene. Looked up from germline, CDR1 is PRHDT and CDR2 is FYEKMQ (reference sequence). CDR3 residues: CASSPRTGGDEQYF. CDR3 DNA sequence: TGTGCCAGCAGCCCACGGACAGGGGGAGACGAGCAGTACTTC.

The gene calls are TRBV9 and TRBJ2-5; TRBD2 matches 7 bases. CDR3 size: 16 residues. V lost 0 bases, J lost 5 bases, and 10 bases stayed unmatched. Germline CDR1 is SGDLS and CDR2 is YYNGEE. This chain's CDR3 is CASSVAGRAGYETQYF. CDR3 coding DNA: TGTGCCAGCAGCGTAGCAGGGAGGGCCGGTTATGAGACCCAGTACTTC.

The J gene is TRBJ2-1, the V gene TRBV6-2 or TRBV6-3, with TRBD2 matching 8 bases. There are 17 residues in the CDR3. CDR1 and CDR2 from the germline V gene are MNHEY and SVGEGT. The ends lost 6 bases at V and 3 bases at J; junction bases unmatched: 13. CDR3 in amino acids: CASSPGGPREVYNEQFF. CDR3 sequence (DNA): TGTGCCAGCAGCCCGGGGGGGCCAAGGGAGGTCTACAATGAGCAGTTCTTC.

This clone was seen a single time. The gene calls are TRBV19 and TRBJ1-5; D is possibly TRBD1 (6 bases). The V gene lost 5 bases and the J gene lost 5 bases, with 13 bases spanning the gap. From germline, CDR1 is LNHDA and CDR2 SQIVND (reference sequence). The CDR3 totals 14 residues. DNA of the CDR3: TGTGCCAGTAGTCGAATACAGGGAGATCAGCCCCAGCATTTT. This encodes CASSRIQGDQPQHF.

The V and J genes are TRBV5-1 and TRBJ1-1, with 7 bases fitting TRBD1. The CDR3 sequence is 14 residues long. Unmatched junction bases numbered 8, after V lost 4 bases and J lost 5 bases. Per the germline V gene, CDR1 is SGHRS and CDR2 is YFSETQ. The CDR3 coding sequence is TGCGCCAGCAGCGAGCAGGGGGGTGCGACTGAAGCTTTCTTT. It translates to CASSEQGGATEAFF. Complete variable domain (other parts from reference TRBV5-1 and TRBJ1-1): KAGVTQTPRYLIKTRGQQVTLSCSPISGHRSVSWYQQTPGQGLQFLFEYFSETQRNKGNFPGRFSGRQFSNSRSEMNVSTLELGDSALYLCASSEQGGATEAFFGQGTRLTVV.

The chain has TRBV10-3 and TRBJ2-5, with D perhaps TRBD1 (6 bases). Germline V gene data show CDR1 as ENHRY and CDR2 as SYGVKD. V was shortened by 6 bases and J by 2 bases, with 16 bases between the two germline ends. There are 15 residues in the CDR3. The CDR3 region is CAISQGVQGQETQYF. The DNA for the CDR3 is TGTGCCATCAGCCAAGGGGTACAGGGTCAAGAGACCCAGTACTTC.

The V call is TRBV11-3, the J call TRBJ1-3, with D unresolved. V was cut by 5 bases and J by 2 bases, with 19 bases left in between. This CDR3 has 17 amino acids. Germline V gene data show CDR1 as SGHNT and CDR2 as YENEEA. The CDR3 loop is CASSPSGDIRPGNTIYF. The CDR3 nucleotides read TGTGCCAGCAGCCCCAGTGGTGACATCAGGCCTGGAAACACCATATATTTT.

The genes are TRBV6-5 and TRBJ1-1, with D perhaps matching TRBD1 (6 bases). There are 11 residues in the CDR3. Germline CDR1 reads MNHEY; CDR2 reads SVGAGI. CDR3 region: CEAGVGTEAFF. The CDR3 nucleotides are TGTGAGGCAGGGGTCGGCACTGAAGCTTTCTTT.

This clone was seen only a few times. The V call is TRBV9, the J call TRBJ1-6; 9 bases map to TRBD1. Germline loops: CDR1 SGDLS, CDR2 YYNGEE. With 3 bases clipped from V and 8 bases from J, the junction kept 9 bases outside the gene matches. The length of the CDR3 is 16 residues. CDR3 loop: CASSAPTGGTHSPLHF. The CDR3 DNA is TGTGCCAGCAGCGCTCCCACAGGGGGCACTCATTCACCCCTCCACTTT.

The chain couples TRBV28 to TRBJ1-3; tentative D call: TRBD1 (5 bases). Germline values: CDR1 MDHEN, CDR2 SYDVKM. There are 15 residues in the CDR3. The V end lost 1 base, the J end lost 3 bases, and 10 bases lay between the germline ends. CDR3: CASSLSWTSGNTIYF. As DNA, the CDR3 is TGTGCCAGCAGTTTATCCTGGACAAGTGGAAACACCATATATTTT. Looking up the rest from reference TRBV28 and TRBJ1-3 gives the full variable domain: DVKVTQSSRYLVKRTGEKVFLECVQDMDHENMFWYRQDPGLGLRLIYFSYDVKMKEKGDIPEGYSVSREKKERFSLILESASTNQTSMYLCASSLSWTSGNTIYFGEGSWLTVV.

The chain uses TRBV6-5 and TRBJ2-1; 7 nucleotides match TRBD2. This CDR3 spans 15 amino acids. The junction had 11 bases not matched to a gene; V was cut back by 7 bases and J by 5 bases. Germline V CDR1 and CDR2: MNHEY, SVGAGI. In nucleotides, the CDR3 is TGTGCCAGCAAGGAGCGGGGCAGGTCCCACAATGAGCAGTTCTTC. Protein sequence: CASKERGRSHNEQFF.

This clone was picked up one time. Distinct nucleotide sequences in the sample also encode this CDR3. The chain recombines TRBV10-1 with TRBJ2-1, with TRBD2 matching 7 bases. The CDR3 contains 15 residues. The trim removed 5 bases at V and 5 bases at J, leaving 9 bases unmatched. CDR1 and CDR2 from the germline V gene are WNHNN and SYGVQD (reference sequence). CDR3 residues: CASSSGGAGDNEQFF. As DNA, the CDR3 is TGCGCCAGCAGTTCCGGGGGTGCGGGGGACAATGAGCAGTTCTTC.

The rearrangement uses TRBV19 and TRBJ2-3; 8 positions match TRBD2. V trimming: 9 bases; J trimming: 3 bases; junction bases outside the gene matches: 11. This CDR3 comprises 15 residues. The germline gives CDR1 LNHDA, CDR2 SQIVND (reference sequence). CDR3 sequence (DNA): TGTGCCAGCGACCTAGATGGCGGGAGGACAGATACGCAGTATTTT. It specifies CASDLDGGRTDTQYF.